These 23 T cell receptor beta chains share one sample of origin, sequenced in a study of blood T cells in healthy people across ages. Sample-barcoded 5' priming and a J-beta primer mix drove a second PCR of roughly 7 to 11 cycles. TCRdb reprocessed the 5' RACE reads via MiXCR and lists one record per CDR3 protein. The sample records roughly 2 million distinct CDR3 sequences, roughly 50% being singletons. The sample taken for sequencing was blood. The source is a woman aged 40-49 years in good health.

This clonotype was found a few times. The chain recombines TRBV7-2 with TRBJ2-7; 8 bases are a match to TRBD1. From germline, CDR1 is SGHTA and CDR2 FQGNSA. This CDR3 is built from 15 residues. Trimming cost V 10 bases and J 6 bases; bases outside gene matches: 17. CDR3 bases: TGTGCCACCGGGACAGGATCGGGTACGGCAGGCGAGCAGTACTTC. Translated, it gives CATGTGSGTAGEQYF.

This clonotype was observed a few times. The chain employs TRBV28 and TRBJ2-3; tentative D call: TRBD2 (6 bases). Per germline, CDR1 MDHEN and CDR2 SYDVKM. The CDR3 length is 16 residues. V lost 5 bases, J lost 2 bases, and 17 bases lay in between. The CDR3 reads CASSVKGGRITDTQYF. DNA of the CDR3: TGTGCCAGCAGTGTAAAAGGAGGGAGGATCACAGATACGCAGTATTTT.

This clonotype was seen more than once but under ten times. The chain employs TRBV11-2 and TRBJ1-2, with 8 bases that match TRBD1. Germline assignment: CDR1 SGHAT and CDR2 FQNNGV. J gave up 2 bases and V 6 bases, and 8 bases lay outside the gene matches. CDR3 length equals 15 residues. The CDR3 DNA follows: TGTGCCAGCAGTCGCACAGGACAGGGCAACTATGGCTACACCTTC. Its translation is CASSRTGQGNYGYTF.

The chain is built from TRBV20-1 and TRBJ2-3, with 9 bases lining up with TRBD1. This CDR3 region has 15 residues. Per germline, CDR1 DFQATT and CDR2 SNEGSKA (reference sequence). The J segment lost 2 bases and the V segment lost 6 bases, leaving 9 bases of the junction unmatched. The CDR3 region has the DNA TGCAGTGCGCCTTCGACAGGGGGGATCACAGATACGCAGTATTTT. Amino acid sequence: CSAPSTGGITDTQYF.

This chain links TRBV7-9 with TRBJ2-5, with 7 nucleotides matching TRBD1. The CDR3 sequence is 16 residues long. Germline CDR1 SEHNR, CDR2 FQNEAQ (reference sequence). Losses at the gene ends were 6 bases for V and 4 bases for J; bases not matched to a gene: 14. CDR3 sequence reads: CASRDPWTGMGETQYF. CDR3 in DNA: TGTGCCAGCAGGGACCCCTGGACAGGAATGGGAGAGACCCAGTACTTC.

This clonotype was detected a few times. CDR3 DNA: TGTGCCAGCAGTCCCGGAGGTCGCCCGTGGGTGGGGCAGTATTTT. Encoded protein: CASSPGGRPWVGQYF. The rearrangement joins TRBV12-3 or TRBV12-4 to TRBJ2-3; D is perhaps TRBD2 (5 bases). The CDR3 has 15 residues. V was clipped by 5 bases and J by 11 bases, with 23 bases between them.

Many counts were recorded for this clonotype. This chain connects TRBV29-1 to TRBJ2-7; 10 positions agree with TRBD1. V was clipped by 5 bases and J by 5 bases; unmatched bases: 9. Germline CDR1 is SQVTM and CDR2 is ANQGSEA. The CDR3 is 14 residues long. Written as DNA, the CDR3 is TGCAGCGTTAAACCGGGACAGGGGCCCCACGAGCAGTACTTC. Protein sequence: CSVKPGQGPHEQYF.

This clonotype came up once. The chain carries TRBV29-1 and TRBJ2-7, with D possibly matching TRBD1 (5 bases). Deletions cut 0 bases from V and 5 bases from J, with 11 bases between. The germline V gene has CDR1 SQVTM and CDR2 ANQGSEA. This CDR3 comprises 13 residues. The CDR3 DNA follows: TGCAGCGTTGAAGATTTCCAGGGCCACGAGCAGTACTTC. Its translation is CSVEDFQGHEQYF.

At least ten counts were recorded for this clonotype. The V call is TRBV5-1, the J call TRBJ2-7; perhaps TRBD2 as D (6 bases). Germline-derived CDR1 and CDR2 are SGHRS and YFSETQ. The CDR3 is 13 amino acids. V lost 4 bases and J 4 bases, leaving 12 bases between the germline ends. CDR3 region: CASSIRDSYEQYF. CDR3 in DNA: TGCGCCAGCAGCATCCGGGACTCATACGAGCAGTACTTC.

The CDR3 DNA is TGTGCCAGCAGCCGAGCCCAATGGACTAGGGGCTGGGATGAGCAGTTCTTC. It codes for CASSRAQWTRGWDEQFF. The V gene is TRBV3-1, the J gene TRBJ2-1; 7 bases map to TRBD2. Trimming cost V 4 bases and J 8 bases; bases outside gene matches: 17. The CDR3 consists of 17 residues. Germline assignment: CDR1 LGHDT and CDR2 YNNKEL (reference sequence).

For this clonotype: An end of the junction differs from the germline gene, which may be a read error. This rearrangement joins TRBV7-7 to TRBJ2-5, with TRBD2 identical over 13 bases. CDR3 size: 17 residues. Looked up from germline, CDR1 is SSHAT and CDR2 is FNYEAQ (reference sequence). CDR3 region: CASSTGTSGARQETQYF. The CDR3 DNA reads TGTGCTAGCAGCACCGGGACTAGCGGGGCGAGACAAGAGACCCAGTACTTC.

The V call is TRBV7-8, the J call TRBJ1-5, with TRBD1 as a possible D gene (6 bases). The CDR3 covers 18 residues. Looked up from germline, CDR1 is SGHVS and CDR2 is FQNEAQ. V shed 3 bases and J shed 3 bases, with 21 bases lying between them. As DNA, the CDR3 is TGTGCCAGCAGCTTCAATACCCACTACAGGGTGGACAATCAGCCCCAGCATTTT. Its translation: CASSFNTHYRVDNQPQHF.

The chain has TRBV28 and TRBJ2-6; no clear D gene. Per germline, CDR1 MDHEN and CDR2 SYDVKM. V was pared by 6 bases and J by 0 bases, with 6 bases between. The CDR3 runs 14 residues. The CDR3 region has the DNA TGTGCCAGCAGAGTCGTCTCTGGGGCCAACGTCCTGACTTTC. This translates into CASRVVSGANVLTF.

The chain couples TRBV4-1 to TRBJ2-3, with D maybe TRBD2 (7 bases). Germline V CDR1 and CDR2: MGHRA, YSYEKL. Trimming cost V 0 bases and J 1 base, with 20 bases left between them. The CDR3 consists of 19 residues. In DNA form, the CDR3 reads TGCGCCAGCAGCCAAGATCCGCGGGGGACACAAATCCGCACAGATACGCAGTATTTT. The encoded protein is CASSQDPRGTQIRTDTQYF.

This clonotype was seen only once. The chain recombines TRBV20-1 with TRBJ2-4; a weak D match, TRBD1 (5 bases). The DNA end is more similar to TRBJ2-7, so the J call may be wrong. Germline V gene data show CDR1 as DFQATT and CDR2 as SNEGSKA (reference sequence). This CDR3 contains 12 residues. CDR3 in DNA: TGCAGTGCTAGTTTCAGGGTCAACGAGCAGTACTTC. Translating it yields CSASFRVNEQYF.

The rearrangement uses TRBV28 and TRBJ1-5, with a possible D match to TRBD1 (6 bases). The germline CDR1 and CDR2 sequences are MDHEN and SYDVKM. CDR3 length: 16 residues. V was cut by 6 bases and J by 5 bases, with 20 bases left in between. The CDR3 nucleotides are TGTGCCAGCAGCCCTCGGCAGGGGTTAGGGGATCAGCCCCAGCATTTT. Its protein is CASSPRQGLGDQPQHF.

This clonotype has a handful of counts. The chain is built from TRBV3-1 and TRBJ2-1, with D perhaps assigned TRBD1 or TRBD2 (5 bases each). Germline lookup yields CDR1 LGHDT and CDR2 YNNKEL (reference sequence). With 2 bases removed from V and 6 bases from J, the gap between germline ends came to 11 bases. There are 14 residues in the CDR3. For the CDR3, the DNA is TGTGCCAGCAGCCAACCAGGGACCCGCAATGAGCAGTTCTTC. This sequence encodes CASSQPGTRNEQFF.

The gene calls are TRBV12-3 or TRBV12-4 and TRBJ2-5; D might be TRBD2 (6 bases). Between the trimmed V and J ends, which lost 6 bases and 11 bases, there was a span of 22 bases. This CDR3 is 14 amino acids long. The CDR3 is CASRLRGDVNEQYF. CDR3 in DNA: TGTGCCAGCAGGCTGCGCGGGGACGTAAATGAGCAGTACTTC.

This clonotype was detected a few times. The J gene is TRBJ2-5, the V gene TRBV9; 15 bases map to TRBD2. The CDR3 consists of 16 residues. CDR1 and CDR2 (germline): SGDLS, YYNGEE. Trimming cost V 3 bases and J 8 bases; bases outside gene matches: 8. CDR3 amino acids: CASSAYRTSGGATQYF. The CDR3 DNA is TGTGCCAGCAGCGCTTACCGGACTAGCGGGGGGGCCACCCAGTACTTC.

The V gene is TRBV20-1, the J gene TRBJ1-4; maybe TRBD1 (5 bases). The CDR3 totals 13 residues. The germline CDR1 and CDR2 sequences are DFQATT and SNEGSKA (reference sequence). Trimming took 6 bases from V and 12 from J, leaving 20 bases between them. CDR3 sequence reads: CSAQSPQGKELFF. The CDR3 nucleotides read TGCAGTGCCCAATCACCTCAGGGAAAGGAACTGTTTTTT.

This clonotype is a singleton in its sample. The chain links TRBV6-2 or TRBV6-3 to TRBJ1-5; D ambiguous. V was cut by 6 bases and J by 0 bases, with 9 bases left in between. Germline V lookup: CDR1 MNHEY, CDR2 SVGEGT. The CDR3 covers 14 residues. The CDR3 loop is CASSSSVSNQPQHF. CDR3 bases: TGTGCCAGCAGCAGCAGTGTTAGCAATCAGCCCCAGCATTTT.

This clonotype was counted at least ten times. With a much larger clone just one base away, this may be a read error. This rearrangement joins TRBV3-1 to TRBJ2-5, with 9 bases that match TRBD2. The germline CDR1 and CDR2 sequences are LGHDT and YNNKEL (reference sequence). Trimming removed 10 bases from V and 11 bases from J; junction bases left unmatched: 20. The CDR3 spans 15 residues. The CDR3 DNA reads as TGTGCCAAGCTTCTGGGCGGGGGGGCCAACAATGAGCAGTACTTC. The encoded protein is CAKLLGGGANNEQYF.

This chain links TRBV29-1 with TRBJ2-5, with 7 positions matching TRBD2. Losses at the gene ends were 3 bases for V and 1 base for J; bases not matched to a gene: 2. CDR1 and CDR2 (germline): SQVTM, ANQGSEA. The CDR3 has 13 amino acids. The CDR3 region is CSVDGGIQETQYF. CDR3 in DNA: TGCAGCGTTGACGGGGGGATCCAAGAGACCCAGTACTTC.